This T cell receptor beta chain was observed in a study of blood T cell repertoires in COVID-19. The wider study: Samples representing acute and convalescent COVID-19 were sourced from the United States, Italy and Spain. Nucleic acid was either cDNA or gDNA, and it came from T cells, B-cell-depleted T cells, or PBMCs.

Germline CDR1 and CDR2: LGHNT and FRNRAP. The CDR3 has 15 residues. Turning to this clone: One end of the junction does not line up with germline, which may come from a read error. Other DNA sequences in this specimen translate into the identical CDR3.

In the original processing: Reference gene primers were amplified, and this amplification served to estimate nucleated cell counts. Sequenced by immunoSEQ multiplex PCR; TCRdb stores in-frame clones only, minus some. V, J and clone size are those of that table, while D and trimming were read from the DNA. The data contain some 200,000 clones, over 60% of them singletons. The chain uses TRBV12-5 and TRBJ2-5; 9 positions match TRBD1. Sequencing was carried out using peripheral blood. This clonotype originated in a woman in her 70s with acute or convalescent COVID-19. CDR3: CASGLDRGVTETQYF. CDR3 in DNA: TGCGCTAGTGGTTTGGACAGGGGTGTTACAGAGACCCAGTACTTC. Drawing the rest from reference TRBV12-5 and TRBJ2-5, the complete variable domain is DARVTQTPRHKVTEMGQEVTMRCQPILGHNTVFWYRQTMMQGLELLAYFRNRAPLDDSGMPKDRFSAEMPDATLATLKIQPSEPRDSAVYFCASGLDRGVTETQYFGPGTRLLVL.